This T cell receptor beta chain was obtained from a study of shared clonotypes between healthy human individuals. Germline V gives CDR1 SGHRS, CDR2 YFSETQ. Trimming left V 0 bases short and J 6 bases short, with 16 bases between. This CDR3 comprises 15 residues. Assay: immunoSEQ multiplex PCR; the TCRdb copy retains only in-frame clones and omits some. The sample shows about 490,000 clones, roughly 80% of them seen only once. Source material: PBMCs. V and J are TRBV5-1 and TRBJ2-7; D is unresolved. This receptor was obtained from a woman between 35 and 50 years old in good health. Some clones in this sample may be carry-over from other donors' samples. In nucleotides, the CDR3 is TGCGCCAGCAGCTTGGAAATTATCACGGATAGCGAGCAGTACTTC. Translating gives CASSLEIITDSEQYF.